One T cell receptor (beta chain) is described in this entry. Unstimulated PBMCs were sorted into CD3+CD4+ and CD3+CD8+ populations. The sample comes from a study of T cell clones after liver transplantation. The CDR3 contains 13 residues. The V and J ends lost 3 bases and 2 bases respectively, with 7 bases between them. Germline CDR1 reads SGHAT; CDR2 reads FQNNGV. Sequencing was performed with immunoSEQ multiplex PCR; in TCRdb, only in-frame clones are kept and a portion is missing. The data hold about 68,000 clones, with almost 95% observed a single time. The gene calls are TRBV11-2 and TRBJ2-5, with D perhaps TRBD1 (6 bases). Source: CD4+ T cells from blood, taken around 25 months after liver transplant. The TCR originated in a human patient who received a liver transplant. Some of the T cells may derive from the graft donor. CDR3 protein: CASSFGQQETQYF. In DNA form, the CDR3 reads TGTGCCAGCAGCTTTGGACAGCAAGAGACCCAGTACTTC.